These 13 T cell receptor beta chains were all obtained from the same sample, sequenced in a study of cytomegalovirus exposure and HLA in healthy donors. Primers: 60 Vbeta forward and 13 Jbeta reverse. TCRdb keeps only in-frame clones here, not all; method: immunoSEQ multiplex PCR. Of about 100,000 clones in the sample, about 80% were seen once. Source material: PBMCs. The receptors here all came from a woman in her sixties or seventies in good health and CMV-seronegative.

This clone was seen a single time. The V and J genes are TRBV30 and TRBJ1-4; D possibly corresponds to TRBD1 (6 bases). Trimming took off 1 base at V and 5 bases at J, with 17 bases between the two ends. Germline assignment: CDR1 GTSNPN and CDR2 SVGIG (reference sequence). The CDR3 runs 16 residues. CDR3 sequence: CAWSASRTAYNEKLFF. The DNA of the CDR3 is TGTGCCTGGAGTGCATCTCGGACAGCCTACAATGAAAAACTGTTTTTT.

The chain uses TRBV7-9 and TRBJ1-1, with 7 bases fitting TRBD1. Unmatched junction bases numbered 16, after V lost 6 bases and J lost 3 bases. Germline CDR1 is SEHNR and CDR2 is FQNEAQ (reference sequence). CDR3 length: 17 amino acids. CDR3 loop: CASSPDRLGGLDTEAFF. CDR3 DNA: TGTGCCAGCAGTCCGGACAGGTTGGGGGGTTTGGACACTGAAGCTTTCTTT.

The gene calls are TRBV5-5 and TRBJ1-2; 9 bases match TRBD1. Trimming cost V 4 bases and J 7 bases; bases outside gene matches: 8. The CDR3 is made up of 14 amino acids. Looked up from germline, CDR1 is SGHKS and CDR2 is YYEKEE (reference sequence). The CDR3 protein is CASSAGTGSGGYTF. The DNA for the CDR3 is TGTGCCAGCAGCGCCGGGACAGGGTCTGGTGGCTACACCTTC. Full variable domain (outside the CDR3, taken from reference TRBV5-5 and TRBJ1-2): DAGVTQSPTHLIKTRGQQVTLRCSPISGHKSVSWYQQVLGQGPQFIFQYYEKEERGRGNFPDRFSARQFPNYSSELNVNALLLGDSALYLCASSAGTGSGGYTFGSGTRLTVV.

V usage is TRBV5-4 and J usage is TRBJ2-6, with TRBD1 identical over 8 bases. CDR1 and CDR2 from the germline V gene are SGHNT and YYREEE (reference sequence). The CDR3 is 17 amino acids. The trim removed 3 bases at V and 2 bases at J, leaving 7 bases unmatched. CDR3 in amino acids: CASSSGGASTGANVLTF. CDR3 bases: TGTGCCAGCAGCTCAGGGGGCGCATCGACTGGGGCCAACGTCCTGACTTTC.

The CDR3 here is CAWSVGGQREQYF. For the CDR3, the DNA is TGTGCCTGGAGTGTAGGGGGTCAGCGAGAGCAGTACTTC. This rearrangement joins TRBV30 to TRBJ2-7; D is perhaps TRBD1 (6 bases). Germline V CDR1 and CDR2: GTSNPN, SVGIG (reference sequence). There are 13 residues in the CDR3. The V gene lost 0 bases and the J gene lost 7 bases, with 13 bases spanning the gap.

The gene calls are TRBV5-6 and TRBJ2-1, with TRBD2 matching 8 bases. Germline loops: CDR1 SGHDT, CDR2 YYEEEE. The J segment lost 7 bases and the V segment lost 2 bases, leaving 2 bases of the junction unmatched. This CDR3 has 13 residues. CDR3 amino acids: CASSFSSGNEQFF. CDR3 sequence (DNA): TGTGCCAGCAGCTTTTCTAGCGGGAATGAGCAGTTCTTC.

The gene calls are TRBV7-2 and TRBJ1-2; D is possibly TRBD1 (6 bases). CDR1 SGHTA and CDR2 FQGNSA come from the germline V gene. V lost 4 bases and J 5 bases, leaving 14 bases between the germline ends. This CDR3 region has 14 residues. CDR3 nucleotide sequence: TGTGCCAGCAGCTCCCAGGGACAAGGGTATGGCTACACCTTC. This codes for CASSSQGQGYGYTF.

The rearrangement uses TRBV6-6 and TRBJ1-2, with TRBD1 matching over 10 bases. The CDR3 consists of 16 residues. V lost 5 bases to trimming and J lost 5 bases; unmatched junction nucleotides: 11. In germline, CDR1 is MNHNY, CDR2 SVGAGI (reference sequence). CDR3 sequence: CASSITAGTGVYGYTF. The CDR3 region has the DNA TGTGCCAGCAGTATAACAGCCGGGACAGGGGTATATGGCTACACCTTC.

J is TRBJ2-1 and V is TRBV10-3; perhaps TRBD2 as D (6 bases). There are 14 residues in the CDR3. The germline CDR1 and CDR2 sequences are ENHRY and SYGVKD. V dropped 0 bases and J dropped 9 bases, with 12 bases sitting between them. Written as DNA, the CDR3 is TGTGCCATCAGTGAGTCGCCCCTGGGGGGTGAGCAGTTCTTC. Its translation is CAISESPLGGEQFF.

This CDR3 reads CASSLRTGSRYEQYF. In DNA, the CDR3 is TGCGCCAGCAGCCTTCGGACAGGGTCTAGGTACGAGCAGTACTTC. The chain recombines TRBV4-3 with TRBJ2-7, with 8 bases fitting TRBD1. The J segment lost 4 bases and the V segment lost 4 bases, leaving 9 bases of the junction unmatched. CDR3 length: 15 amino acids. Germline CDR1 is LGHNA and CDR2 is YSLEER.

Here the CDR3 DNA reads TGTGCCAGCAGCGTAGAAGGAGGGATTAATTCACCCCTCCACTTT. It codes for CASSVEGGINSPLHF. The chain has TRBV9 and TRBJ1-6; D gene uncertain. From germline, CDR1 is SGDLS and CDR2 YYNGEE. Between the trimmed V and J ends, which lost 0 bases and 6 bases, there was a span of 10 bases. CDR3 length: 15 residues.

The chain combines TRBV28 with TRBJ1-4, with TRBD1 identical over 8 bases. There are 17 residues in the CDR3. J lost 1 base, V lost 5 bases, and 9 bases had no gene match. CDR1 is MDHEN and CDR2 is SYDVKM in the germline V gene. Written as DNA, the CDR3 is TGTGCCAGCAGTGCCGGACAGGGAGGTGTAACTAATGAAAAACTGTTTTTT. It is translated as CASSAGQGGVTNEKLFF. The whole variable domain, remainder taken from reference TRBV28 and TRBJ1-4, is DVKVTQSSRYLVKRTGEKVFLECVQDMDHENMFWYRQDPGLGLRLIYFSYDVKMKEKGDIPEGYSVSREKKERFSLILESASTNQTSMYLCASSAGQGGVTNEKLFFGSGTQLSVL.

The gene calls are TRBV25-1 and TRBJ1-4; D is uncertain. With 1 base removed from V and 3 bases from J, the gap between germline ends came to 9 bases. There are 15 residues in the CDR3. Germline-derived CDR1 and CDR2 are MGHDK and SYGVNS. CDR3 in DNA: TGTGCCAGCAGTGAATCGGCGGTGGCTAATGAAAAACTGTTTTTT. Protein sequence: CASSESAVANEKLFF.